This TCR beta chain is from a study of regulatory T cells in long-lasting Graves disease (dated by TCRdb to the early 2020s). Describing the broader study: Persistent Graves' disease was defined as persistently positive TSH receptor autoantibodies together with antithyroid drug treatment for over 5 years. Persistent Graves' disease patients were compared with newly diagnosed Graves' disease patients by peripheral blood TCR sequencing and RNA sequencing. The study was registered as a clinical trial and conducted in China. TCR sequencing covered 13 persistent and approximately 20 newly diagnosed Graves' disease patients, 33 samples in total. On average, persistent Graves' disease patients in the clinical cohort had been on antithyroid drugs for eight to twelve years. Paper-wide results and their limitations: Only peripheral blood was studied, because thyroid tissue, the primary lesion, was inaccessible. Sequencing and analysis were limited to the TCR beta chain. Persistent disease showed preferential use of TRBV28, TRBJ1-2 and TRBJ2-5, whereas newly diagnosed disease favored TRBV20-1 and TRBJ2-1. Patients with persistent disease shared more public clonotypes (around 2,700) than newly diagnosed patients did (nearly 1,000). Compared with newly diagnosed patients, persistent Graves' disease patients had lower TCR Shannon entropy and fewer highly expanded clones, which suggests clonal expansion. As a limitation, the authors acknowledged that the small sample size may reduce accuracy.

The time point tag for this specimen amounts to: persistent/refractory GD, antithyroid drugs over 5 years with positive TRAb. RNA was extracted from PBMCs in TRIzol for both TCR sequencing and RNA sequencing. The diagnosis of Graves' disease followed American Thyroid Association guidelines. Patients for the study were recruited at an endocrinology department in Xi'an, China. Each patient gave roughly 8.4 milliliters of peripheral blood, collected in an EDTA anticoagulant tube. Ficoll Paque Plus density gradient separation was used to isolate PBMCs, and no further T cell sorting was done. An Agilent 2100 Bioanalyzer and agarose gel were used to check RNA quality, and a NanoDrop 2000 was used to measure RNA concentration. About this clonotype: The target of this receptor is not known. Base qualities are not at hand, and no much larger clone is one base apart.

The method behind the library was multiplex PCR. The run used an Illumina HiSeq 4000. CDR3 regions were amplified by Arm-PCR with iRepertoire HTBI primers to construct TCR beta libraries. Before sequencing, the PCR products went through gel purification. For the original study's pipeline: A total of roughly 58 TRBV and 14 TRBJ segments were identified across samples and were used for gene usage analysis of CDR3 amino acid clonotypes. COPE and FqMerger were used to merge the filtered high-quality paired reads into contigs. BLAST was used to align contigs to IMGT TRBV, TRBD and TRBJ reference genes, and CDR3 was defined according to IMGT. Any clonotype with a frequency above 0.1% was classified as a highly expanded clone. Shannon entropy served as the measure of repertoire diversity, while the Gini coefficient captured V-J evenness. A clonotype was considered public if more than one individual shared it. TCRdb redid the processing of the public reads, applying fastp at Q25 and MiXCR, and retained in-frame beta chains. Entries are consolidated by CDR3 protein sequence, retaining the most common genes and DNA. These V and J calls derive from TCRdb rather than the authors' analysis. Across this sample there are under 500,000 distinct CDR3 sequences, with more than 20% seen only once. 7% to 10% of the sample is held by the ten biggest clonotypes.

In the germline V gene (reference sequence), CDR1 corresponds to DFQATT and CDR2 to SNEGSKA. From the cysteine up to the phenylalanine, the CDR3 has a length of 14 residues. The kept DNA is CDR3 alone, 42 bases in frame from the first base. V sheds 3 bases and J sheds 0 bases, leaving 9 bases between their ends. Sample: peripheral blood mononuclear cells (PBMCs), taken when the disease was refractory, from a patient treated with antithyroid drugs. This chain is built from TRBV20-1 and TRBJ1-3, and possibly TRBD1, on 6 matching bases. This TCR derives from a female donor with Graves disease. CDR3 reads: CSASLDSSGNTIYF. Read as DNA, the sequence is TGCAGTGCTAGTTTGGACAGCTCTGGAAACACCATATATTTT.